The 17 T cell receptor beta chains reported below all come from one sample, sequenced in a study of post-analysis software for immune sequencing data. Study-wide results and limits: There were five or six TRBV segments more frequent in patients than controls, and TRBV5-6, TRBV5-1 and TRBV20-1 were among them.

These TCRs are of unknown antigen specificity. TCR beta libraries were prepared from cDNA with unique molecular identifiers. A single record per CDR3 protein comes from TCRdb applying MiXCR to the PCR reads. The sample shows some 700,000 distinct CDR3 sequences, approximately 59% of them seen only once. Sequenced: blood. The origin of the receptors is a girl aged 2 to 9 with multiple sclerosis.

In this sample, this clonotype turned up once. J is TRBJ2-7 and V is TRBV7-2; weak D call: TRBD2 (5 bases). The CDR3 extends over 15 amino acids. V shed 4 bases and J shed 0 bases, with 13 bases lying between them. CDR1 and CDR2 (germline): SGHTA, FQGNSA. CDR3: CASSSPDFFSYEQYF. In nucleotides, the CDR3 is TGTGCCAGCAGCTCACCGGACTTCTTCTCCTACGAGCAGTACTTC.

J is TRBJ2-5 and V is TRBV5-1, with 12 bases fitting TRBD2. The germline CDR1 and CDR2 sequences are SGHRS and YFSETQ. V lost 0 bases, J lost 5 bases, and 8 bases stayed unmatched. The CDR3 is 17 amino acids. The CDR3 reads CASSLARLAGVGETQYF. In DNA form, the CDR3 reads TGCGCCAGCAGCTTGGCCCGACTAGCGGGAGTGGGGGAGACCCAGTACTTC.

V is TRBV20-1 and J is TRBJ2-1; D may be TRBD1 or TRBD2 (5 bases each). The V gene lost 6 bases and the J gene lost 5 bases, with 14 bases spanning the gap. Germline values: CDR1 DFQATT, CDR2 SNEGSKA (reference sequence). The CDR3 loop spans 13 amino acids. In DNA, the CDR3 is TGCAGTGCCCTGGGGACCCTTGACAATGAGCAGTTCTTC. As protein: CSALGTLDNEQFF.

The chain is built from TRBV27 and TRBJ2-3; D is possibly TRBD2 (5 bases). CDR3 length: 13 amino acids. Germline CDR1 is MNHEY and CDR2 is SMNVEV (reference sequence). Trimming removed 11 bases from V and 1 base from J, with 13 bases in between. The CDR3 DNA sequence: TGTGCCGCCAAACTAGTCGGCACAGATACGCAGTATTTT. Translating it yields CAAKLVGTDTQYF.

The V and J genes are TRBV14 and TRBJ2-1; no definite D call. Per the germline V gene, CDR1 is SGHDN and CDR2 is FVKESK. This CDR3 spans 13 amino acids. Trimming pared 7 bases from V and 8 bases from J, leaving 15 bases between. Here the CDR3 DNA reads TGTGCCAGCACCCATTCTCCAGGTTATGAGCAGTTCTTC. It codes for CASTHSPGYEQFF.

The CDR3 DNA sequence: TGCGCCAGCCGCCGGAACAGGGGGCAGTTGGCAGATACGCAGTATTTT. Residues: CASRRNRGQLADTQYF. V usage is TRBV5-1 and J usage is TRBJ2-3; 9 bases map to TRBD1. The CDR3 covers 16 residues. CDR1 and CDR2 (germline): SGHRS, YFSETQ. J was trimmed by 4 bases and V by 7 bases; bases with no gene match: 13.

The chain is built from TRBV20-1 and TRBJ2-3; D could derive from TRBD1 or TRBD2 (6 bases each). The CDR3 contains 14 residues. Germline V gene sequence: CDR1 DFQATT, CDR2 SNEGSKA (reference sequence). Trimming stripped 3 bases from V and 4 bases from J, with 14 bases between. CDR3 DNA sequence: TGCAGTGCTAGGGTCGGGGGCAGGTCAGATACGCAGTATTTT. Translating gives CSARVGGRSDTQYF.

The J gene is TRBJ1-4, the V gene TRBV5-1; D is perhaps TRBD1 (5 bases). The germline CDR1 and CDR2 sequences are SGHRS and YFSETQ. The CDR3 sequence is 14 residues long. V dropped 4 bases and J dropped 6 bases, with 13 bases sitting between them. CDR3 nucleotides: TGCGCCAGCAGCGTTTCGGGGACTCATGAAAAACTGTTTTTT. Protein: CASSVSGTHEKLFF. The full variable domain, completed using reference TRBV5-1 and TRBJ1-4, is KAGVTQTPRYLIKTRGQQVTLSCSPISGHRSVSWYQQTPGQGLQFLFEYFSETQRNKGNFPGRFSGRQFSNSRSEMNVSTLELGDSALYLCASSVSGTHEKLFFGSGTQLSVL.

As regards this clonotype: One junction end does not reproduce the germline sequence, and a read error may be involved. V and J are TRBV10-3 and TRBJ2-6, with 9 bases aligning to TRBD1. The CDR3 spans 16 residues. Germline lookup yields CDR1 ENHRY and CDR2 SYGVKD. CDR3 DNA: TGCGCCATCAGTCCCGGGACAGGGAACGGGGCCAACGTCCTGACTTTC. Translation gives CAISPGTGNGANVLTF.

This clonotype appeared once. The chain carries TRBV7-9 and TRBJ2-1, with D perhaps matching TRBD1 (5 bases). The CDR3 length is 17 residues. V was clipped by 2 bases and J by 8 bases, with 22 bases between them. Germline V gene sequence: CDR1 SEHNR, CDR2 FQNEAQ (reference sequence). CDR3 sequence reads: CASSLPSGSGPHDEQFF. The CDR3, as DNA: TGTGCCAGCAGCTTACCCTCAGGGTCCGGGCCTCACGATGAGCAGTTCTTC.

This chain joins TRBV29-1 and TRBJ2-7, with a possible D match to TRBD2 (6 bases). The DNA end is more similar to TRBJ2-5, so the J call may be wrong. The CDR3 loop spans 12 amino acids. Germline CDR1 reads SQVTM; CDR2 reads ANQGSEA. CDR3: CSARGSGETQYF. The CDR3 nucleotides are TGCAGCGCCCGGGGGAGTGGGGAGACCCAGTACTTC.

The gene calls are TRBV24-1 and TRBJ1-5; D gene unclear. Germline CDR1 KGHDR, CDR2 SFDVKD. Trimming stripped 7 bases from V and 0 bases from J, with 9 bases between. This CDR3 has 14 amino acids. The CDR3 region has the DNA TGTGCCACCAGCGCCTCCAGTAGCAATCAGCCCCAGCATTTT. As protein: CATSASSSNQPQHF.

The V gene is TRBV28, the J gene TRBJ2-3, with 8 bases fitting TRBD1. The ends lost 6 bases at V and 2 bases at J; junction bases unmatched: 7. CDR3 length: 15 amino acids. In germline, CDR1 is MDHEN, CDR2 SYDVKM. CDR3 sequence (DNA): TGTGCCAGCAGCCCGAGGGACAGGATCACAGATACGCAGTATTTT. Protein: CASSPRDRITDTQYF.

The rearrangement joins TRBV5-1 to TRBJ2-5, with 10 bases identical to TRBD2. Near its end, the DNA agrees better with TRBJ2-7, so the J call may be wrong. The CDR3 covers 14 residues. Germline values: CDR1 SGHRS, CDR2 YFSETQ. The DNA of the CDR3 is TGCGCCAGCACCCCTAGCGGGAGCAGCCACGAGCAGTACTTC. Amino acid sequence: CASTPSGSSHEQYF.

The chain carries TRBV7-6 and TRBJ2-7; the match to TRBD2 covers 14 bases. The J call may be wrong; the DNA end is better matched by TRBJ2-5. The CDR3 runs to 18 residues. Germline V gene data show CDR1 as SGHVS and CDR2 as FNYEAQ. CDR3 region: CASSFPGTSGSGGETQYF. CDR3 nucleotides: TGTGCCAGCAGCTTCCCCGGGACTAGCGGGAGTGGGGGAGAGACCCAGTACTTC.

This clonotype was observed a handful of times. CDR3 sequence (DNA): TGCAGTGCTAGATTAGCGGCAGGCGCCGTTTACGAGCAGTACTTC. It is translated as CSARLAAGAVYEQYF. The gene calls are TRBV20-1 and TRBJ2-7; D perhaps matches TRBD2 (6 bases). CDR1 and CDR2 (germline): DFQATT, SNEGSKA (reference sequence). The CDR3 is 15 amino acids. V was pared by 2 bases and J by 4 bases, with 18 bases between.

The chain carries TRBV29-1 and TRBJ2-5; either TRBD1 or TRBD2 may fit D (6 bases each). This CDR3 is built from 14 residues. With 7 bases removed from V and 4 bases from J, the gap between germline ends came to 19 bases. Germline CDR1 and CDR2: SQVTM and ANQGSEA. The CDR3 reads CSAPWGARRETQYF. As DNA, the CDR3 is TGCAGCGCCCCGTGGGGGGCGCGTCGAGAGACCCAGTACTTC.